This T cell receptor beta chain was sequenced for a study of T cell responses to AZD1222 COVID-19 vaccine. Trimming took 2 bases from V and 2 from J, leaving 5 bases between them. CDR1 and CDR2 (germline): SGHRS, YFSETQ. The CDR3 runs to 13 residues. Data came from immunoSEQ multiplex PCR; TCRdb stores just in-frame clones and leaves some out. In the table there are over 150,000 clones, approximately 92% of which are singletons. This clone was detected only once. Its antigen is still unknown. Overall study results and limits: Two AZD1222 doses significantly raised spike-specific TCR breadth and depth over controls. Only after the peak T cell response were repertoires sampled. Dominant at 160-218 and 743-854, vaccine-associated CD4 TCRs also spanned spike. Nearly half of spike-specific TCRs reportedly go after variant regions that carry no mutations.

The V call is TRBV5-1, the J call TRBJ1-3; D call uncertain. This sample comprised peripheral blood, obtained 28 days after the second dose of the MenACWY control vaccine. The clonotype was recovered from an adult who received the MenACWY meningococcal vaccine as a control. The CDR3 DNA reads as TGCGCCAGCAGCTTCATGGCTGGAAACACCATATATTTT. Translating gives CASSFMAGNTIYF.